This is a list of T cell receptor beta chains from one sample in a study of beta chain features in type 1 diabetes. The protocol was immunoSEQ multiplex PCR, while the TCRdb copy is restricted to in-frame clones and leaves out a portion. Of 400,000 to 550,000 clones listed, approximately 10% are singletons. Sequenced input: naive CD4+ T cells from blood. These receptors all stem from a woman between 18 and 30 years old in good health. Each CDR3 is given with its conserved first and last residue. A D gene is named only where the DNA matches it firmly. Clone size, where shown, is once, few, many, or a class for clones that have expanded.

few	TRBV29-1	TRBD1	TRBJ1-2	TGCAGCACCAGTCAGGGGGCACGGGGCTACACCTTC	CSTSQGARGYTF
few	TRBV29-1	-	TRBJ1-2	TGCAGCGTTGTTCCTGGTGCGGGACCCTGGGGCTACACCTTC	CSVVPGAGPWGYTF
few	TRBV5-1	-	TRBJ2-6	TGCGCCAGCAGCTTGCTAACAGGCTCTGGGGCCAACGTCCTGACTTTC	CASSLLTGSGANVLTF
-	TRBV29-1	-	TRBJ1-1	TGCAGCGTTGTGGTTTACACTGAAGCTTTCTTT	CSVVVYTEAFF
-	TRBV29-1	-	TRBJ1-2	TGCAGCGTTGAAGTTCCGGGGCCTCCTAACTATGGCTACACCTTC	CSVEVPGPPNYGYTF
-	TRBV7-2	TRBD2	TRBJ2-1	TGTGCCAGCAGCTCAGGACAACTCGGACTAGCGGGAGGTCTCTTC	CASSSGQLGLAGGLF
few	TRBV29-1	-	TRBJ1-2	TGCAGCGTTACAGACAGGAACTATGGCTACACCTTC	CSVTDRNYGYTF
few	TRBV25-1	-	TRBJ2-1	TGTGCCAGCAGTGACCTACGGAAGGGTGCCTACAATGAGCAGTTCTTC	CASSDLRKGAYNEQFF
-	TRBV14	TRBD1	TRBJ2-1	TGTGCCAGCAGCCAAGGACAGGGGTACAATGAGCAGTTCTTC	CASSQGQGYNEQFF
few	TRBV9	-	TRBJ2-1	TGTGCCAGCAGCAGGGGAAATGAGCAGTTCTTC	CASSRGNEQFF
-	TRBV15	-	TRBJ2-2	TGTGCCACCAGCAGAGATGGGCCCGGGGAGCTGTTTTTT	CATSRDGPGELFF
-	TRBV5-1	-	TRBJ2-1	TGCGCCAGCAGCCTCCGGAGCGACTACAATGAGCAGTTCTTC	CASSLRSDYNEQFF
few	TRBV6-1	-	TRBJ2-5	TGTGCCAGCAGTTGGACTTCCCCGCAAGAGACCCAGTACTTC	CASSWTSPQETQYF
few	TRBV9	-	TRBJ2-1	TGTGCCAGCAGCATGAACAATGAGCAGTTCTTC	CASSMNNEQFF
few	TRBV13	-	TRBJ2-1	TGTGCCAGCAGCCCCGGTTGGGAGGTGCGGGTTTCCTACAATGAGCAGTTCTTC	CASSPGWEVRVSYNEQFF
few	TRBV29-1	-	TRBJ1-1	TGCAGCGTTCCGGGACAAGGTCCGAACACTGAAGCTTTCTTT	CSVPGQGPNTEAFF
-	TRBV19	TRBD1	TRBJ2-1	TGTGCCAGTAGTATAGGGGACAGGGGTTTCAATGAGCAGTTCTTC	CASSIGDRGFNEQFF
-	TRBV2	TRBD2	TRBJ2-3	TGTGCCAGCAGTGCTCTAGCGGGAGGGCCTTCGGATACGCAGTATTTT	CASSALAGGPSDTQYF
few	TRBV2	TRBD1	TRBJ2-7	TGTGCCAGCAACACAGGACAGGGGACCTACGAGCAGTACTTC	CASNTGQGTYEQYF
-	TRBV2	-	TRBJ2-4	TGTGCCAGCAGGATGGGCCTAGCCAAAAACATTCAGTACTTC	CASRMGLAKNIQYF
-	TRBV7-2	TRBD2	TRBJ2-1	TGTGCCAGCAGGCCTAGCGGGATGTCCTACAATGAGCAGTTCTTC	CASRPSGMSYNEQFF
few	TRBV5-4	-	TRBJ2-5	TGTGCCAGCAGCAAACAACAGGAGGGGGCCCAGTACTTC	CASSKQQEGAQYF
few	TRBV29-1	-	TRBJ1-1	TGCAGCGTTGACCGCGGGAAGGGCACTGAAGCTTTCTTT	CSVDRGKGTEAFF
few	TRBV2	-	TRBJ1-6	TGTGCCAGCAGTGATGATACAGGGAATTCACCCCTCCACTTT	CASSDDTGNSPLHF
few	TRBV2	TRBD1	TRBJ2-3	TGTGCCAGCAGGTCGAGGACAGGGGGCGCAGATACGCAGTATTTT	CASRSRTGGADTQYF
-	TRBV14	TRBD2	TRBJ2-3	TGTGCCAGCAGCCTCCAGCGGGAGGCCCGCACAGATACGCAGTATTTT	CASSLQREARTDTQYF
few	TRBV28	-	TRBJ2-5	TGTGCCAGCCACCGGGCCCATCTAGTAAAGACCCAGTACTTC	CASHRAHLVKTQYF
few	TRBV29-1	TRBD1	TRBJ1-3	TGCAGCGTTGAAGCTGGACAGGGGGCTAGGTATTTCTCTGGAAACACCATATATTTT	CSVEAGQGARYFSGNTIYF
-	TRBV4-2	-	TRBJ2-3	TGTGCCAGCAGCCAAGAAAGGGATACGCAGTATTTT	CASSQERDTQYF
few	TRBV7-2	TRBD1	TRBJ2-3	TGTGCCAGCAGGCGACAGGGAACTGCAGATACGCAGTATTTT	CASRRQGTADTQYF
few	TRBV11-1	TRBD2	TRBJ2-1	TGTGCCAGCAGCTTAGGGACTAGTCGTTCATGGGAGCAGTTCTTC	CASSLGTSRSWEQFF
few	TRBV9	TRBD1	TRBJ1-1	TGTGCCAGCAGCTTTTCACAGGGGTTGGACACTGAAGCTTTCTTT	CASSFSQGLDTEAFF
-	TRBV5-1	-	TRBJ1-6	TGCGCCAGCAGCTTGGCGGGAGCATCGGCCCTCCACTTT	CASSLAGASALHF
few	TRBV10-3	TRBD1	TRBJ1-4	TGTGCCAGTCACAGGGGAGCGAACGAAAAACTGTTTTTT	CASHRGANEKLFF
-	TRBV7-2	-	TRBJ2-1	TGTGCCAGCAGTCTAATACTCGCCGGGAATGAGCAGTTCTTC	CASSLILAGNEQFF
-	TRBV18	-	TRBJ1-1	TGTGCCAGCTCACTAACCACGAACACTGAAGCTTTCTTT	CASSLTTNTEAFF
-	TRBV30	TRBD1	TRBJ1-2	TGTGCCTGGAACGATAGGGGGACAGGACCTTATGGCTACACCTTC	CAWNDRGTGPYGYTF
few	TRBV4-1	TRBD1	TRBJ1-2	TGCGCCAGCAGCCAGCCCGGACAGGGTCTGAGGTATGGCTACACCTTC	CASSQPGQGLRYGYTF
few	TRBV6-6	-	TRBJ1-1	TGTGCCAGCAGTTACTCGAGGGAGAGGAACACTGAAGCTTTCTTT	CASSYSRERNTEAFF
-	TRBV7-3	-	TRBJ2-7	TGTGCCAGCAGCCTAGCGCCCAACTCCTACGAGCAGTACTTC	CASSLAPNSYEQYF
-	TRBV7-2	-	TRBJ2-7	TGTGCCAGCAGCTTGCCACCCGGGACCCGCCTCTTCGAGCAGTACTTC	CASSLPPGTRLFEQYF
once	TRBV23-1	-	TRBJ1-2	TGCGCCAGCAGTCAATCGGGGAGGGCCTCTTATGGCTACACCTTC	CASSQSGRASYGYTF
-	TRBV7-3	-	TRBJ2-1	TGTGCCAGCAGCTTACAGGGGTACAATGAGCAGTTCTTC	CASSLQGYNEQFF
many	TRBV7-9	-	TRBJ2-3	TGTGCCAGCAGCTTAGGGGCACTAGCCCTAGGAGATACGCAGTATTTT	CASSLGALALGDTQYF
few	TRBV7-9	-	TRBJ2-3	TGTGCCAGCAGCAGGGATGCGGACCTGCAGTATTTT	CASSRDADLQYF
-	TRBV6-5	-	TRBJ2-4	TGTGCCAGCAGTTTGCGAGGAGGGGAAAACATTCAGTACTTC	CASSLRGGENIQYF
few	TRBV29-1	TRBD1	TRBJ2-1	TGCAGCGTTGACCGACAGGGCGGTGGTGGGCAGTTCTTC	CSVDRQGGGGQFF
-	TRBV18	-	TRBJ2-5	TGTGCCAGCTCTCTTAGGAACCCGAGAGAGACCCAGTACTTC	CASSLRNPRETQYF
-	TRBV14	TRBD2	TRBJ2-7	TGTGCCAGCAGCCACCCGGGACTAGCGGGGGGAAGCTCCTACGAGCAGTACTTC	CASSHPGLAGGSSYEQYF
-	TRBV4-1	TRBD2	TRBJ2-5	TGCGCCAGCAGCACGCGCGGTCGCGGGGGTTTAGAGACCCAGTACTTC	CASSTRGRGGLETQYF
-	TRBV4-1	TRBD1	TRBJ1-3	TGCGCCAGCAGCCAGAGGGGACAGGGTGGAAACACCATATATTTT	CASSQRGQGGNTIYF
-	TRBV9	TRBD1	TRBJ1-4	TGTGCCAGCAGCTCTACAACAGGGGACTTTGAAAAACTGTTTTTT	CASSSTTGDFEKLFF
-	TRBV29-1	TRBD2	TRBJ2-7	TGCAGCGTTCGCCTAGCGGATGCCTACGAGCAGTACTTC	CSVRLADAYEQYF
-	TRBV5-4	-	TRBJ1-1	TGTGCCAGCAGCTTGGCGGGGAACACTGAAGCTTTCTTT	CASSLAGNTEAFF
few	TRBV27	TRBD1	TRBJ2-7	TGTGCCAGCAGACTTCTCCGGGACAGAAGTTACGAGCAGTACTTC	CASRLLRDRSYEQYF